Each of the 10 T cell receptor beta chains below was sequenced from the same sample in a study of T cells in Graves' hyperthyroidism and ophthalmopathy. TCR beta CDR3 regions were amplified from RNA. TCR CDR3 underwent first-round RT-PCR with the HTBI primer set. One entry per CDR3 protein, called by TCRdb with MiXCR from the multiplex PCR reads. The sample has about 610,000 distinct CDR3 sequences, around 15% seen once; the top ten hold approximately 4.2%. The sample taken for sequencing was blood. These receptors were taken from a woman aged 40-49 years with Graves' ophthalmopathy.

This clonotype was counted ten times or more. Written as DNA, the CDR3 is TGTGCCAGCAGTTCCCTCACTTACACTGAAGCTTTCTTT. Protein sequence: CASSSLTYTEAFF. The chain has TRBV2 and TRBJ1-1, with D unresolved. Trimming removed 5 bases from V and 3 bases from J, with 10 bases in between. This CDR3 region has 13 residues. Germline V CDR1 and CDR2: SNHLY, FYNNEI. Filled out from reference TRBV2 and TRBJ1-1, the complete variable domain reads EPEVTQTPSHQVTQMGQEVILRCVPISNHLYFYWYRQILGQKVEFLVSFYNNEISEKSEIFDDQFSVERPDGSNFTLKIRSTKLEDSAMYFCASSSLTYTEAFFGQGTRLTVV.

The CDR3 loop reads CASTLAADYEQYF. The CDR3 DNA sequence: TGTGCCAGCACCCTAGCGGCAGACTACGAGCAGTACTTC. This chain uses TRBV7-9 with TRBJ2-7; 7 nucleotides match TRBD2. This CDR3 contains 13 residues. Germline-derived CDR1 and CDR2 are SEHNR and FQNEAQ (reference sequence). Losses at the gene ends were 7 bases for V and 3 bases for J; bases not matched to a gene: 6.

This clonotype was seen repeatedly, ten times or more. The chain is built from TRBV7-2 and TRBJ2-7, with TRBD2 matching 8 bases. Trimming cost V 5 bases and J 9 bases; bases outside gene matches: 9. Per germline, CDR1 SGHTA and CDR2 FQGNSA. The CDR3 runs 13 residues. Here the CDR3 DNA reads TGTGCCAGCAGCCAGACTAGCGATTTAGGGCAGTACTTC. Its translation is CASSQTSDLGQYF.

This clonotype was seen ten or more times. DNA for the CDR3: TGTGCCAGCAGCCCCCGCGACAGCCATAACTATGGCTACACCTTC. The encoded protein is CASSPRDSHNYGYTF. The chain is built from TRBV5-5 and TRBJ1-2; maybe TRBD1 (5 bases). CDR1 SGHKS and CDR2 YYEKEE come from the germline V gene (reference sequence). This CDR3 region has 15 residues. Between the trimmed V and J ends, which lost 4 bases and 1 base, there was a span of 14 bases.

This clonotype showed up many times. This sequence joins TRBV6-5 and TRBJ1-5; 7 bases match TRBD1. J gave up 5 bases and V 6 bases, and 4 bases lay outside the gene matches. CDR1 is MNHEY, CDR2 SVGAGI, per germline. CDR3 size: 13 residues. CDR3: CASRRDSDQPQHF. The CDR3 DNA is TGTGCCAGCAGACGGGACAGCGATCAGCCCCAGCATTTT.

The sample holds many counts of this clonotype. The chain couples TRBV2 to TRBJ1-2; 9 nucleotides align to TRBD1. CDR3 length: 16 amino acids. V shed 6 bases, J shed 6 bases, and the junction held 14 bases outside the gene matches. The germline V gene has CDR1 SNHLY and CDR2 FYNNEI. The DNA of the CDR3 is TGTGCCAGCAGGATGAGATCCGGGACAGGGATCGATGGCTACACCTTC. Protein product: CASRMRSGTGIDGYTF. Using reference TRBV2 and TRBJ1-2 for the parts outside the CDR3, the full variable domain is EPEVTQTPSHQVTQMGQEVILRCVPISNHLYFYWYRQILGQKVEFLVSFYNNEISEKSEIFDDQFSVERPDGSNFTLKIRSTKLEDSAMYFCASRMRSGTGIDGYTFGSGTRLTVV.

At least ten counts were recorded for this clonotype. The J gene is TRBJ2-5, the V gene TRBV6-5; possible D gene TRBD2, 5 bases. Trimming cost V 8 bases and J 3 bases, with 13 bases left between them. The CDR3 extends over 13 amino acids. Germline CDR1 is MNHEY and CDR2 is SVGAGI. The CDR3 reads CASRITEEETQYF. The CDR3 DNA follows: TGTGCCAGCCGAATCACGGAGGAAGAGACCCAGTACTTC.

This chain joins TRBV6-2 or TRBV6-3 and TRBJ2-5; no firm D call. Trimming left V 4 bases short and J 5 bases short, with 23 bases between. Germline V gene data show CDR1 as MNHEY and CDR2 as SVGEGT. The CDR3 runs 17 residues. The CDR3 is CASSFKPWSDTAETQYF. The CDR3 DNA reads as TGTGCCAGCAGTTTTAAGCCATGGAGCGACACCGCGGAGACCCAGTACTTC.

The chain recombines TRBV12-5 with TRBJ2-5; 10 nucleotides match TRBD2. In germline, CDR1 is LGHNT, CDR2 FRNRAP. V shed 9 bases and J 4 bases; nucleotides not matched to a gene: 11. The length of the CDR3 is 15 residues. The CDR3 DNA reads as TGTGCTAGCTCAACGGCTAGCGGGAGTGGAGAGACCCAGTACTTC. This sequence encodes CASSTASGSGETQYF.

This clonotype was detected many times. This chain links TRBV28 with TRBJ2-7; TRBD1 might be the D (5 bases). There are 13 residues in the CDR3. The V gene's germline CDR1 is MDHEN and CDR2 SYDVKM. The V gene lost 6 bases and the J gene lost 6 bases, with 15 bases spanning the gap. In DNA, the CDR3 is TGTGCCAGCAGACTGAGCAGGGATCGCGAGCAGTACTTC. This encodes CASRLSRDREQYF.